Sequencing of this T cell receptor (beta chain) was carried out in a study of spatial heterogeneity in lung cancer. Study findings and constraints: Follow-up blood showed ubiquitous expanded tumor TCRs less than blood at resection did.

The CDR3 is 13 amino acids. The germline V and J ends were trimmed by 7 bases and 4 bases, with 13 bases remaining between them. Sample time point: sample taken at primary tumor resection. The approximately 69 donors had untreated early-stage non-small cell lung cancer. No cell sorting; template was whole RNA from tumor, lung tissue or PBMC. Via MiXCR, TCRdb re-called the 5' RACE reads, giving one row per CDR3 protein. The sample yields 35,000 to 55,000 distinct CDR3 sequences, 6.5% to 7% seen once. A remark on this clonotype: As yet, its antigen is unknown.

This chain links TRBV12-3 or TRBV12-4 with TRBJ1-2; TRBD1 might be the D (6 bases). The clonotype originates from a female donor with early-stage non-small cell lung cancer. This specimen was PBMCs, taken at surgery. CDR3 residues: CASNIQGVYGYTF. CDR3 nucleotides: TGTGCCAGCAACATACAGGGCGTCTATGGCTACACCTTC.